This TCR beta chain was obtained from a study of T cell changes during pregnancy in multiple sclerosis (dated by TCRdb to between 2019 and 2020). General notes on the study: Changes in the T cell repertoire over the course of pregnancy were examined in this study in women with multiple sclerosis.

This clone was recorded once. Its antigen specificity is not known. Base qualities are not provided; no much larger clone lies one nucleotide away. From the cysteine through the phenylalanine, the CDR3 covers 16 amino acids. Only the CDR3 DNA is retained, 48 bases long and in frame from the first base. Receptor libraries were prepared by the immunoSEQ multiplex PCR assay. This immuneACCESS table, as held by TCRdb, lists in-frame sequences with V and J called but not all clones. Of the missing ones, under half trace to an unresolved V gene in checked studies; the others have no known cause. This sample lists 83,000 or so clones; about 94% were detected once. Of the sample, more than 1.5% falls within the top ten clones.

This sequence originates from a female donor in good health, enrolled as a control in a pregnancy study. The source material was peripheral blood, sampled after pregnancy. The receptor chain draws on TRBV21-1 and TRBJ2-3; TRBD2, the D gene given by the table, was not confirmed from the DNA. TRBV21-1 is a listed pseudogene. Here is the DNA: TGTGCCAGCAGCACGCTGGGACTAGCGGGAGGGGATACGCAGTATTTT. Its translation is CASSTLGLAGGDTQYF.